The 29 T cell receptor beta chains reported below all come from one sample, sequenced in a study of blood T cell repertoires in COVID-19. Assay: immunoSEQ multiplex PCR; the TCRdb copy retains only in-frame clones and omits some. The sample has 250,000 to 300,000 clones, 80% to 90% seen once; the top ten hold roughly 1.8%. The sample was peripheral blood. The receptors originated from a young man with active or convalescent COVID-19.

CDR3 residues: CASSQAPGDYEQYF. The CDR3 DNA is TGTGCCAGCAGCCAAGCTCCGGGAGACTACGAGCAGTACTTC. V and J are TRBV3-1 (or the pseudogene TRBV3-2) and TRBJ2-7, with D perhaps TRBD2 (6 bases). Germline CDR1 is LGHDT and CDR2 is YNNKEL (reference sequence). With 1 base removed from V and 3 bases from J, the gap between germline ends came to 10 bases. CDR3 length equals 14 residues.

The gene calls are TRBV6-5 and TRBJ2-1; a possible D gene is TRBD1 (6 bases). V lost 7 bases to trimming and J lost 5 bases, with 15 bases between them. The germline CDR1 and CDR2 sequences are MNHEY and SVGAGI. This CDR3 contains 14 residues. Here the CDR3 DNA reads TGTGCCAGCAAAAGACAGGAGTACAACAATGAGCAGTTCTTC. Translated, it gives CASKRQEYNNEQFF.

The chain carries TRBV6-6 and TRBJ2-7; D possibly corresponds to TRBD1 (5 bases). V shed 2 bases and J shed 0 bases, with 11 bases lying between them. The length of the CDR3 is 15 residues. From germline, CDR1 is MNHNY and CDR2 SVGAGI (reference sequence). CDR3 loop: CASSYRQILSYEQYF. The CDR3 DNA sequence: TGTGCCAGCAGTTACCGACAGATCCTCTCCTACGAGCAGTACTTC.

The V gene is TRBV9, the J gene TRBJ1-1; D unresolved. Germline assignment: CDR1 SGDLS and CDR2 YYNGEE. The CDR3 covers 16 residues. Trimming stripped 2 bases from V and 1 base from J, with 15 bases between. CDR3 protein: CASSVGPSPGNTEAFF. CDR3 DNA: TGTGCCAGCAGCGTCGGCCCTTCTCCAGGGAACACTGAAGCTTTCTTT.

This chain joins TRBV7-9 and TRBJ2-1; D is perhaps TRBD1 (6 bases). CDR3 length: 14 amino acids. Germline V gene sequence: CDR1 SEHNR, CDR2 FQNEAQ (reference sequence). Trimming removed 0 bases at V and 10 bases at J, with 13 bases between. CDR3 protein: CASSLARPGEEQFF. CDR3 nucleotides: TGTGCCAGCAGCTTAGCGCGTCCAGGGGAGGAGCAGTTCTTC. The variable domain in full, completed from reference TRBV7-9 and TRBJ2-1, reads DTGVSQNPRHKITKRGQNVTFRCDPISEHNRLYWYRQTLGQGPEFLTYFQNEAQLEKSRLLSDRFSAERPKGSFSTLEIQRTEQGDSAMYLCASSLARPGEEQFFGPGTRLTVL.

The J gene is TRBJ1-1, the V gene TRBV30; D call uncertain. CDR3 length: 14 residues. V dropped 0 bases and J dropped 4 bases, with 12 bases sitting between them. Germline CDR1 and CDR2: GTSNPN and SVGIG (reference sequence). This chain's CDR3 is CAWSVQGGSTEAFF. The CDR3 DNA is TGTGCCTGGAGTGTACAAGGAGGGAGCACTGAAGCTTTCTTT.

This clone was counted a few times. This chain uses TRBV5-1 with TRBJ2-1; TRBD2 matches at 9 bases. CDR1 is SGHRS and CDR2 is YFSETQ in the germline V gene. The CDR3 runs 16 residues. The V segment lost 1 base and the J segment 5 bases; nucleotides outside the gene matches: 7. CDR3 region: CASSLTYSGGDNEQFF. Here the CDR3 DNA reads TGCGCCAGCAGCTTGACCTATAGCGGGGGAGACAATGAGCAGTTCTTC.

The chain employs TRBV27 and TRBJ2-2, with TRBD2 identical over 9 bases. V gave up 7 bases and J gave up 2 bases; unmatched junction bases: 8. The CDR3 covers 16 residues. Germline V gene data show CDR1 as MNHEY and CDR2 as SMNVEV (reference sequence). The CDR3 region has the DNA TGTGCCAGCAAGGGAATAGCGGGGGTCAACACCGGGGAGCTGTTTTTT. Its translation: CASKGIAGVNTGELFF.

This chain uses TRBV7-9 with TRBJ2-3; no clear D gene. In germline, CDR1 is SEHNR, CDR2 FQNEAQ (reference sequence). The CDR3 is 13 amino acids. Trimming removed 5 bases at V and 0 bases at J, with 6 bases between. CDR3 in amino acids: CASSRGSTDTQYF. The DNA for the CDR3 is TGTGCCAGCAGCCGCGGCAGCACAGATACGCAGTATTTT.

The V call is TRBV5-1, the J call TRBJ2-5, with 12 bases that match TRBD2. The V gene end was trimmed by 0 bases and the J gene end by 1 base; junction bases not matched to a gene: 13. The CDR3 sequence is 20 residues long. CDR1 is SGHRS, CDR2 YFSETQ, per germline. The CDR3 DNA reads TGCGCCAGCAGCTTGGCCCCTAGCGGGGGGGCCGCGATGGCCCAAGAGACCCAGTACTTC. It yields the protein CASSLAPSGGAAMAQETQYF.

The chain is built from TRBV21-1 and TRBJ1-3; the table's D call TRBD1 went unverified against the DNA. TRBV21-1 is a listed pseudogene. The CDR3 extends over 18 amino acids. CDR3 DNA sequence: TGTGCCAGCAGCAAAGGAAGGGGTGCAGCAGGCCCTGGAAACACCATATATTTT. Its protein product is CASSKGRGAAGPGNTIYF.

As regards this clone: This clone may be a read error of a much larger clone one base away. The chain employs TRBV5-8 and TRBJ1-1; D is uncertain. Germline V lookup: CDR1 SGHTS, CDR2 YDEGEE. Trimming took 1 base from V and 0 from J, leaving 4 bases between them. The CDR3 totals 13 residues. CDR3 nucleotides: TGTGCCAGCAGCTTGACGGTGAACACTGAAGCTTTCTTT. It is translated as CASSLTVNTEAFF. The full variable domain, its missing parts supplied by reference TRBV5-8 and TRBJ1-1, is EAGVTQSPTHLIKTRGQQATLRCSPISGHTSVYWYQQALGLGLQFLLWYDEGEERNRGNFPPRFSGRQFPNYSSELNVNALELEDSALYLCASSLTVNTEAFFGQGTRLTVV.

V usage is TRBV3-1 (or the pseudogene TRBV3-2) and J usage is TRBJ1-6; the D gene is possibly TRBD1 (6 bases). The CDR3 covers 15 residues. Germline CDR1 LGHDT, CDR2 YNNKEL (reference sequence). Trimming removed 3 bases from V and 7 bases from J, with 13 bases in between. The CDR3 reads CASSHPGTNNSPLHF. The CDR3 region has the DNA TGTGCCAGCAGCCATCCAGGGACAAACAATTCACCCCTCCACTTT.

This sequence joins TRBV27 and TRBJ2-4; D gene uncertain. V gave up 5 bases and J gave up 2 bases, with 22 bases separating them. CDR3 length: 18 amino acids. From germline, CDR1 is MNHEY and CDR2 SMNVEV (reference sequence). The CDR3 is CASSLTPTVTGTKNIQYF. The DNA of the CDR3 is TGTGCCAGCAGTCTCACCCCCACAGTGACCGGTACCAAAAACATTCAGTACTTC.

This sequence joins TRBV9 and TRBJ1-4, with 8 bases identical to TRBD1. The CDR3 spans 15 residues. CDR1 is SGDLS, CDR2 YYNGEE, per germline. V lost 3 bases and J lost 7; bases outside the gene matches: 8. CDR3 amino acids: CASSERGQGGEKLFF. Written as DNA, the CDR3 is TGTGCCAGCAGCGAGAGAGGACAGGGAGGTGAAAAACTGTTTTTT. The variable domain in full, with the rest retrieved from reference TRBV9 and TRBJ1-4, is DSGVTQTPKHLITATGQRVTLRCSPRSGDLSVYWYQQSLDQGLQFLIQYYNGEERAKGNILERFSAQQFPDLHSELNLSSLELGDSALYFCASSERGQGGEKLFFGSGTQLSVL.

The chain has TRBV2 and TRBJ1-5; D is possibly TRBD1 (6 bases). Trimming took off 5 bases at V and 0 bases at J, with 11 bases between the two ends. The CDR3 loop spans 15 amino acids. Germline lookup yields CDR1 SNHLY and CDR2 FYNNEI. In DNA form, the CDR3 reads TGTGCCAGCAGTAGGGACAACTATAGCAATCAGCCCCAGCATTTT. Translating gives CASSRDNYSNQPQHF.

The chain has TRBV2 and TRBJ2-5; 11 positions match TRBD2. Germline-derived CDR1 and CDR2 are SNHLY and FYNNEI. This CDR3 comprises 16 residues. With V trimmed by 6 bases and J by 4 bases, 10 bases remained unmatched. The CDR3 DNA reads as TGTGCCAGCAGAAAGAATAGCGGGGGGGCCGCAGAGACCCAGTACTTC. This encodes CASRKNSGGAAETQYF.

V gene TRBV11-2 combines with J gene TRBJ2-5, with D hard to call. Germline V gene lookup returns CDR1 SGHAT and CDR2 FQNNGV. V lost 5 bases, J lost 5 bases, and 9 bases lay in between. CDR3 length equals 12 residues. Written as DNA, the CDR3 is TGTGCCAGCAGCACACATTGGGAGACCCAGTACTTC. This sequence encodes CASSTHWETQYF.

The chain has TRBV5-6 and TRBJ1-1; perhaps TRBD1 as D (6 bases). The V gene lost 7 bases and the J gene lost 0 bases, with 16 bases spanning the gap. The CDR3 totals 15 residues. Germline CDR1 reads SGHDT; CDR2 reads YYEEEE. Here the CDR3 DNA reads TGTGCCAGCCCCATCCGACAGGAGATGAACACTGAAGCTTTCTTT. It translates to CASPIRQEMNTEAFF.

The chain has TRBV11-2 and TRBJ2-5, with D perhaps TRBD1 (6 bases). The CDR3 sequence is 13 residues long. Trimming cost V 5 bases and J 5 bases, with 12 bases left between them. Germline CDR1 SGHAT, CDR2 FQNNGV. CDR3 DNA sequence: TGTGCCAGCAGCCTCGACAGGCACGAGACCCAGTACTTC. As protein: CASSLDRHETQYF.

Only one count was recorded for this clone. The CDR3 here is CASSRRLTGTYLETQYF. Written as DNA, the CDR3 is TGTGCCAGCAGCCGAAGACTCACGGGAACCTACCTGGAGACCCAGTACTTC. The gene calls are TRBV7-9 and TRBJ2-5, with TRBD2 as a possible D gene (5 bases). Trimming pared 5 bases from V and 5 bases from J, leaving 24 bases between. This CDR3 has 17 amino acids. Germline V gene sequence: CDR1 SEHNR, CDR2 FQNEAQ (reference sequence).

This chain connects TRBV6-1 to TRBJ1-5; D might be TRBD1 (6 bases). Germline assignment: CDR1 MNHNS and CDR2 SASEGT. Trimming cost V 1 base and J 3 bases, with 22 bases left between them. The CDR3 runs to 19 residues. In nucleotides, the CDR3 is TGTGCCAGCAGTGAAGTCCTTCTCACAGGGTGGCGTACCAATCAGCCCCAGCATTTT. Protein product: CASSEVLLTGWRTNQPQHF.

The CDR3 sequence: CASSYTGVQGELFF. The DNA of the CDR3 is TGTGCCAGCAGTTACACGGGGGTCCAGGGGGAGCTGTTTTTT. The V gene is TRBV6-5, the J gene TRBJ2-2; tentative D call: TRBD2 (6 bases). V shed 2 bases and J shed 8 bases, with 12 bases lying between them. The CDR3 loop spans 14 amino acids. CDR1 MNHEY and CDR2 SVGAGI come from the germline V gene.

This clone has a single count. The CDR3 DNA follows: TGTGCCAGCAGCTTGGCTTCGGGGGGCACGCGGGATGAGCAGTTCTTC. Protein sequence: CASSLASGGTRDEQFF. V is TRBV5-6 and J is TRBJ2-1, with a possible D match to TRBD2 (7 bases). The V end lost 0 bases, the J end lost 8 bases, and 18 bases lay between the germline ends. CDR3 length equals 16 residues. Germline CDR1 reads SGHDT; CDR2 reads YYEEEE.

The chain uses TRBV19 and TRBJ1-4; TRBD1 might be the D (5 bases). In germline, CDR1 is LNHDA, CDR2 SQIVND (reference sequence). The CDR3 is 19 amino acids. V gave up 0 bases and J gave up 6 bases, with 23 bases separating them. The CDR3 loop reads CASSIDTLKGLSLHEKLFF. The CDR3 nucleotides are TGTGCCAGTAGTATAGATACCCTGAAGGGGCTTTCTCTTCATGAAAAACTGTTTTTT.

This rearrangement joins TRBV12-3 or TRBV12-4 to TRBJ2-5, with D perhaps matching TRBD1 (6 bases). V was clipped by 6 bases and J by 4 bases, with 12 bases between them. This CDR3 is 13 amino acids long. The CDR3 DNA is TGTGCCAGCAGGGCGACAGGCCGAGAGACCCAGTACTTC. Protein: CASRATGRETQYF.

The V call is TRBV21-1, the J call TRBJ2-7; no DNA check was done on the table's D call, TRBD1. TRBV21-1 constitutes a pseudogene. The CDR3 has 15 amino acids. The chain's CDR3 is CASLFGQDPSYEQYF. In DNA, the CDR3 is TGTGCCAGCCTCTTCGGACAGGACCCTTCCTACGAGCAGTACTTC.

The chain employs TRBV9 and TRBJ1-2, with D uncertain. The CDR3 consists of 15 residues. Trimming removed 2 bases from V and 1 base from J, with 12 bases in between. Germline CDR1 and CDR2: SGDLS and YYNGEE. CDR3 loop: CASSVAGRDNYGYTF. The CDR3 nucleotides are TGTGCCAGCAGCGTGGCGGGGAGGGATAACTATGGCTACACCTTC.

The chain couples TRBV25-1 to TRBJ1-2, with D possibly being TRBD1 (5 bases). V was cut by 0 bases and J by 3 bases, with 11 bases left in between. Germline V gene sequence: CDR1 MGHDK, CDR2 SYGVNS. The CDR3 extends over 15 amino acids. The CDR3, as DNA: TGTGCCAGCAGTGAATACGACAGATCGGACTATGGCTACACCTTC. This encodes CASSEYDRSDYGYTF.